This T cell receptor (beta chain) was sequenced for a study of cytomegalovirus exposure and HLA in healthy donors. Study details: A subsequent analysis stated that the 110 or so validation repertoires were run on the same platform as the 550 to 750 first-cohort repertoires. Study-level findings and limits: Investigators reported approximately 150 TCR beta chains as tied to cytomegalovirus. Whilst most TCR sequences proved rare, a subset of public TCRs occurred across many donors. The tendency of first-cohort TCR clusters to co-occur in the roughly 130 validation repertoires emerged from a later analysis.

The CDR3 sequence is 13 residues long. With 7 bases removed from V and 2 bases from J, the gap between germline ends came to 11 bases. Germline V CDR1 and CDR2: MDHEN, SYDVKM. Sequencing was performed with immunoSEQ multiplex PCR; in TCRdb, only in-frame clones are kept and a portion is missing. There are around 110,000 clones in the sample; about nine tenths occur only once, and about 2% lies in the top ten. Comments on this clone: Its antigen is undetermined.

This TCR derives from a woman under 30 in good health and CMV-seropositive. Sequencing was carried out using PBMCs. The genes are TRBV28 and TRBJ1-2; the D gene is possibly TRBD1 (5 bases). This CDR3 is CASINRQNYGYTF. The CDR3 bases are TGTGCCAGCATTAACAGGCAAAACTATGGCTACACCTTC.